This T cell receptor beta chain was retrieved from a study of T cells after yellow fever vaccination (dated by TCRdb to the late 2010s). Background for the entire study: Libraries from fractions with low cell numbers were prepared with the SMART-Seq v4 Ultra Low Input RNA kit. To track T-cell clones before and after primary and booster YFV17D yellow fever vaccination, bulk TCR alpha and beta repertoires were sequenced longitudinally. Two healthy male donors made up the cohort, one aged 18 to 29 years and the other aged 30 to 39 years. Bulk PBMC replicates and cell subsets were isolated from blood drawn at multiple timepoints before and after both primary and secondary immunization. On the study overall, not on this receptor specifically: Computational filtering was needed because FACS-sorted repertoires could contain abundant contaminating clonotypes from the bulk population. Compared with the primary T-cell response, the secondary T-cell response was faster but weaker, reaching its peak on day 5 rather than on day 15. Because only a couple of donors were included in the study, the extent to which the findings can be generalized is limited. Most clones expanded after primary vaccination were re-detected after the booster (approximately 95% of CD4 and around nine tenths of CD8), suggesting broad memory maintenance. A small fraction of clonotypes appeared in both the CD4 and CD8 compartments, likely as a result of convergent recombination.

The sample's treatment or condition label, decoded: live attenuated yellow fever vaccine strain. A standard Ficoll-Paque protocol was used to isolate PBMCs from peripheral blood. CD4 and CD8 T-cell fractions were isolated with Dynabeads CD4 and CD8 positive selection kits. TriZol was used to extract RNA from bulk PBMCs, CD4 and CD8 fractions, and dextramer-positive and dextramer-negative fractions. From its cysteine to its phenylalanine, the CDR3 spans 16 amino acids. The only DNA kept is the CDR3, 48 bases in frame from the first base. According to the germline V gene, CDR1 reads SGHTA and CDR2 reads FQGNSA. TCR cDNA was synthesized by 5'RACE template switching, which introduced a universal primer site and unique molecular identifiers. cDNA synthesis was primed from both the TCR alpha and TCR beta constant segments. Two PCR steps were used to amplify libraries, with sample barcodes and sequencing adapters being added in the second step. Sequencing of the libraries was done on either Illumina HiSeq 2500 (2x100 bp) or NovaSeq (2x150 bp). Per the source publication's procedure: Reads were demultiplexed and collapsed into UMI consensus sequences with MIGEC, and V(D)J alignment was performed with MiXCR. Clonotypes responding to the vaccine were identified with edgeR on replicate PBMC samples, with the criteria of FDR below 0.01 and a log2 fold change above 5 up to day 15. Each bulk clonotype was labeled CD4 or CD8 based on which sequenced repertoire, CD4 or CD8, contained the clonotype at higher abundance. Using fastp at Q25 and MiXCR, TCRdb reprocessed the public reads and kept productive beta chains. Rows matching on CDR3 protein sequence are summarized as one entry with the most common DNA and genes. The V and J calls and clone size come from TCRdb's table, not from the authors' own analysis. The sample yields under 150,000 distinct CDR3 sequences; roughly 8% were counted once. The ten largest clones capture approximately 0.67% of the sample.

As concerns this clonotype: The antigen it binds to is not known. A clone one base away is much larger, so this may be a read error.

This TCR was sampled from a man in his thirties or forties who received the YFV17D yellow fever vaccine. The input for sequencing was CD4+ T cells sorted from PBMCs, taken 5 days after the yellow fever booster vaccination. The chain is assembled from TRBV7-2 and TRBJ2-3; TRBD1 lines up with 7 middle nucleotides. The DNA sequence is as follows: TGTGTCAGCAGCAGAACAGGGGTAAAGCGCACAGATACGCAGTATTTT. This translates into CVSSRTGVKRTDTQYF.